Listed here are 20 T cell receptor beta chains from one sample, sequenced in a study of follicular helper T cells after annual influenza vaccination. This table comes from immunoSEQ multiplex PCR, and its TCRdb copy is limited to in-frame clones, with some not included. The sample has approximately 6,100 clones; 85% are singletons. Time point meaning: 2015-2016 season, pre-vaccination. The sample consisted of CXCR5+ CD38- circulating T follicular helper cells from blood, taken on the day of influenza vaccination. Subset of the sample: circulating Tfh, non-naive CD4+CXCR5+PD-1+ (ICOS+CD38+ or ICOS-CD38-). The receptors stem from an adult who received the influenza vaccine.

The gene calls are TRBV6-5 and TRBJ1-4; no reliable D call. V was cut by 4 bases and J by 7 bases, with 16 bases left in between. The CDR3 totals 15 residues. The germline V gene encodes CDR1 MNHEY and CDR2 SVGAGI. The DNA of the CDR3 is TGTGCCAGCAGTTCCCCCCATAGTTCGGGTGAAAAACTGTTTTTT. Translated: CASSSPHSSGEKLFF.

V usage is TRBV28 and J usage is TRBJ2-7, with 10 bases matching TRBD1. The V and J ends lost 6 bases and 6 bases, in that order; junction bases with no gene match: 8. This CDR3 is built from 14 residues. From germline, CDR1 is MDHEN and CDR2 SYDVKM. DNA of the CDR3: TGTGCCAGCAGCGTGGGGACAGGGGTTCTCGAGCAGTACTTC. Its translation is CASSVGTGVLEQYF. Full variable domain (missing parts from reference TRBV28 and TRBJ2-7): DVKVTQSSRYLVKRTGEKVFLECVQDMDHENMFWYRQDPGLGLRLIYFSYDVKMKEKGDIPEGYSVSREKKERFSLILESASTNQTSMYLCASSVGTGVLEQYFGPGTRLTVT.

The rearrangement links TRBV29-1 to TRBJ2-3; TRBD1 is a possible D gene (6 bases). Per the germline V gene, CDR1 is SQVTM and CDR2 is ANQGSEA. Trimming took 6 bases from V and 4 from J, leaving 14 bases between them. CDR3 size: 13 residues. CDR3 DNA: TGCAGCGTCCATCGCGCAGGGGCAGATACGCAGTATTTT. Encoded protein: CSVHRAGADTQYF.

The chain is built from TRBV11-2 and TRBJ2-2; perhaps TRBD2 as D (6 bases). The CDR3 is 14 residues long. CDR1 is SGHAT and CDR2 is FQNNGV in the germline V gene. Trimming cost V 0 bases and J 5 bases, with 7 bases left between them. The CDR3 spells CASSLDAGTGELFF. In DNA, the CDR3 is TGTGCCAGCAGCTTAGATGCGGGGACCGGGGAGCTGTTTTTT.

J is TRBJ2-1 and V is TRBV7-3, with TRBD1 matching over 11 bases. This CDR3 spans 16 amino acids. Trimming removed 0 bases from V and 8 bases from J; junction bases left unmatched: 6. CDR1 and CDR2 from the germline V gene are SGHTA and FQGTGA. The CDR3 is CASSLTPGTGGDEQFF. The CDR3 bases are TGTGCCAGCAGCTTAACACCCGGGACAGGGGGAGATGAGCAGTTCTTC.

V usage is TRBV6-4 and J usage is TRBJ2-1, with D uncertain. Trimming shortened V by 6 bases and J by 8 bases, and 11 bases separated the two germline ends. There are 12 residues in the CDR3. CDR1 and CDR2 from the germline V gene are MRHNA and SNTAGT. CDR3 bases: TGTGCCAGCAGCGACGGTAGATATGAGCAGTTCTTC. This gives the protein CASSDGRYEQFF.

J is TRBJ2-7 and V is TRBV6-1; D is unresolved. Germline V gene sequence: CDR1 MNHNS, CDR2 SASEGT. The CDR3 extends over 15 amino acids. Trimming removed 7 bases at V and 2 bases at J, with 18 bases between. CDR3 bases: TGTGCCAGCATCCTCAATCAGGCTATCCCCTACGAGCAGTACTTC. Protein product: CASILNQAIPYEQYF.

This chain's CDR3 is CASSEVGQSYEQYF. For the CDR3, the DNA is TGTGCCAGCAGCGAAGTCGGACAGAGCTACGAGCAGTACTTC. The V call is TRBV11-2, the J call TRBJ2-7, with D tentatively TRBD1 (6 bases). The germline gives CDR1 SGHAT, CDR2 FQNNGV. This CDR3 contains 14 residues. Trimming removed 5 bases from V and 3 bases from J, with 14 bases in between.

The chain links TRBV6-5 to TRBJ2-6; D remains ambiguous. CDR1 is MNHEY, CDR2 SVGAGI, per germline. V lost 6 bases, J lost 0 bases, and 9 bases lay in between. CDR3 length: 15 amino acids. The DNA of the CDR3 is TGTGCCAGCAGGGTAACGGGCTCTGGGGCCAACGTCCTGACTTTC. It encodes CASRVTGSGANVLTF.

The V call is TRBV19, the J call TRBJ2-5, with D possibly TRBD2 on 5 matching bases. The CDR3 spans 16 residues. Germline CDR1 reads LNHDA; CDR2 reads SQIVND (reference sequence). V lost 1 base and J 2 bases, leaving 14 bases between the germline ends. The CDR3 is CASSIGRLRGQETQYF. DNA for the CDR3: TGTGCCAGTAGTATAGGACGCCTCCGCGGGCAAGAGACCCAGTACTTC. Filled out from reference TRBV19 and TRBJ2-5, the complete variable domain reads DGGITQSPKYLFRKEGQNVTLSCEQNLNHDAMYWYRQDPGQGLRLIYYSQIVNDFQKGDIAEGYSVSREKKESFPLTVTSAQKNPTAFYLCASSIGRLRGQETQYFGPGTRLLVL.

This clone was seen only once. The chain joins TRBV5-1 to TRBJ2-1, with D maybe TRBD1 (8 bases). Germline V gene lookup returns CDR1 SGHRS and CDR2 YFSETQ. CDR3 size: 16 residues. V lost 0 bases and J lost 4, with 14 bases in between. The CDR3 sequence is CASSLGDRGGYNEQFF. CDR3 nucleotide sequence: TGCGCCAGCAGCTTGGGAGACAGGGGAGGGTACAATGAGCAGTTCTTC.

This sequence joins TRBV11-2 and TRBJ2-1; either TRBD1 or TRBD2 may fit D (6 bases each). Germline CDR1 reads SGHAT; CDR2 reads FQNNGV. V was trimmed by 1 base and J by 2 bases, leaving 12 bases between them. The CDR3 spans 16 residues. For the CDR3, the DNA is TGTGCCAGCAGCTTAGTGGGGGGCGGGACCTACAATGAGCAGTTCTTC. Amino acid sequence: CASSLVGGGTYNEQFF.

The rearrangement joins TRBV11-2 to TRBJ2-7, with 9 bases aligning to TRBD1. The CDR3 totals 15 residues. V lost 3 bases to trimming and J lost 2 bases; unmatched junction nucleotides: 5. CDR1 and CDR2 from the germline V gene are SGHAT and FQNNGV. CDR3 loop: CASSFDRGEAYEQYF. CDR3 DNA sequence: TGTGCCAGCAGCTTCGACAGGGGGGAGGCCTACGAGCAGTACTTC.

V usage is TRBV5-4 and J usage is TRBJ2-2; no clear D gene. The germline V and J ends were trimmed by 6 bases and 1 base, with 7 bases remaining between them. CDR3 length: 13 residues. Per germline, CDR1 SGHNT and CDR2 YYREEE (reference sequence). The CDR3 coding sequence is TGTGCCAGCAAGCCTAGGAACACCGGGGAGCTGTTTTTT. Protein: CASKPRNTGELFF.

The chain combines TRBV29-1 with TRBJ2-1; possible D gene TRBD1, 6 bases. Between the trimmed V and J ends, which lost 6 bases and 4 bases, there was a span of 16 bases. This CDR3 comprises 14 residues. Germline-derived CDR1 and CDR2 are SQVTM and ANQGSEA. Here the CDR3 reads CSVNPWDTYNEQFF. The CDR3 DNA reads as TGCAGCGTGAACCCGTGGGACACTTACAATGAGCAGTTCTTC.

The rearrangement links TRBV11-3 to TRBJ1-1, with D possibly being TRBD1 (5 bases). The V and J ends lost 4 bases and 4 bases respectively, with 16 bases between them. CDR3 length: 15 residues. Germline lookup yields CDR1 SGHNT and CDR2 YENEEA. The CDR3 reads CASSSSSGGTTEAFF. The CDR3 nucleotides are TGTGCCAGCAGCTCCTCTAGCGGGGGGACCACTGAAGCTTTCTTT. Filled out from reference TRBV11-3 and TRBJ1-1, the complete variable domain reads EAGVVQSPRYKIIEKKQPVAFWCNPISGHNTLYWYLQNLGQGPELLIRYENEEAVDDSQLPKDRFSAERLKGVDSTLKIQPAELGDSAVYLCASSSSSGGTTEAFFGQGTRLTVV.

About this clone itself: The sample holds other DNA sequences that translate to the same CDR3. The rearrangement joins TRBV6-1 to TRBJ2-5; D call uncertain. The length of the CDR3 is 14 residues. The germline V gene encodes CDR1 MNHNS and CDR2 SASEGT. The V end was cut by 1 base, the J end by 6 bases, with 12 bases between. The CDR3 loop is CASSEVMGFKTQYF. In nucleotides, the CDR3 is TGTGCCAGCAGTGAAGTTATGGGCTTTAAGACCCAGTACTTC.

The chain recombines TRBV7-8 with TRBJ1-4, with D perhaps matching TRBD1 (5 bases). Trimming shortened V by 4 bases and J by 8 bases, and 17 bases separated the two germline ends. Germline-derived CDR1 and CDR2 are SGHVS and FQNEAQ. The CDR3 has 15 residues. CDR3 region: CASSYGGGSGEKLFF. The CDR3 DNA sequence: TGTGCCAGCAGCTACGGCGGGGGGTCGGGCGAAAAACTGTTTTTT. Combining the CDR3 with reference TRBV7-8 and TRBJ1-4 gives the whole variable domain GAGVSQSPRYKVAKRGQDVALRCDPISGHVSLFWYQQALGQGPEFLTYFQNEAQLDKSGLPSDRFFAERPEGSVSTLKIQRTQQEDSAVYLCASSYGGGSGEKLFFGSGTQLSVL.

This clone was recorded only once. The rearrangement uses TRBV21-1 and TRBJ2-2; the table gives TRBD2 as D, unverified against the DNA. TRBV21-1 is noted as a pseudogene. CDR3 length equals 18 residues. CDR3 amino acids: CASSKLKGLAGGTGELFF. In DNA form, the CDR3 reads TGTGCCAGCAGCAAATTAAAGGGACTAGCGGGAGGTACCGGGGAGCTGTTTTTT.

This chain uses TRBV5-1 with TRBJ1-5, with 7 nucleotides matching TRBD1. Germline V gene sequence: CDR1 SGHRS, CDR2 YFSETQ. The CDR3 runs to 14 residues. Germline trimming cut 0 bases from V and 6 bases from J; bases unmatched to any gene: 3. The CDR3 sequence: CASSLGQGTQPQHF. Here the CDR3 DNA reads TGCGCCAGCAGCTTGGGACAGGGAACTCAGCCCCAGCATTTT.